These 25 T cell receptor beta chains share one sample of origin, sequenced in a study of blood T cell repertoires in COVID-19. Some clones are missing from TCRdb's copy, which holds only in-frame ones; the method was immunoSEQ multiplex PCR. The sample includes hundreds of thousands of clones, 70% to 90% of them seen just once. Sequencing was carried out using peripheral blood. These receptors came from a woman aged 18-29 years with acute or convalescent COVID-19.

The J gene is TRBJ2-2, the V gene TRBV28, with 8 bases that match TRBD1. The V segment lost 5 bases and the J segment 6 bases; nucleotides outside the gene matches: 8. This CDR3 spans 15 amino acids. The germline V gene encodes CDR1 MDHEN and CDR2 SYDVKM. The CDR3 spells CASSPDRDRAGELFF. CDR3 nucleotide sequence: TGTGCCAGCAGTCCGGACAGGGATCGGGCCGGGGAGCTGTTTTTT.

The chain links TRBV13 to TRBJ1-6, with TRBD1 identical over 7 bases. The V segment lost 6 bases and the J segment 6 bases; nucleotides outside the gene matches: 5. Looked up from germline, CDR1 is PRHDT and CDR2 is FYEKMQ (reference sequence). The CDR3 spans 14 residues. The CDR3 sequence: CASRQGGINSPLHF. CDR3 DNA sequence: TGTGCCAGCAGGCAGGGGGGAATTAATTCACCCCTCCACTTT.

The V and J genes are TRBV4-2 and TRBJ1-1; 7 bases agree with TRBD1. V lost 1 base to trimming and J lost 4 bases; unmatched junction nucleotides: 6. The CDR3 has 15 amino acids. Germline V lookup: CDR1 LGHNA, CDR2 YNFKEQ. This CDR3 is CASSQAGGQRTEAFF. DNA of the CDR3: TGTGCCAGCAGCCAAGCAGGGGGACAGCGCACTGAAGCTTTCTTT.

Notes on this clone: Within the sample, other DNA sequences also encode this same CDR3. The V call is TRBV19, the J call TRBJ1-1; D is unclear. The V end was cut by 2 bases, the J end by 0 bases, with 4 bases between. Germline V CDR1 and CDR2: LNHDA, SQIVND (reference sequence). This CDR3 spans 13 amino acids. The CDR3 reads CASSILMNTEAFF. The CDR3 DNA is TGTGCCAGTAGTATACTTATGAACACTGAAGCTTTCTTT. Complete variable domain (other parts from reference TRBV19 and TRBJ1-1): DGGITQSPKYLFRKEGQNVTLSCEQNLNHDAMYWYRQDPGQGLRLIYYSQIVNDFQKGDIAEGYSVSREKKESFPLTVTSAQKNPTAFYLCASSILMNTEAFFGQGTRLTVV.

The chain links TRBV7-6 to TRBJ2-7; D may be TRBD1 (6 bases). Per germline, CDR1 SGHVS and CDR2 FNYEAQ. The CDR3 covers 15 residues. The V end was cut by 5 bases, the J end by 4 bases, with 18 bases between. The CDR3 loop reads CASSGPPGQPYEQYF. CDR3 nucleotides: TGTGCCAGCAGCGGACCCCCGGGACAACCGTACGAGCAGTACTTC.

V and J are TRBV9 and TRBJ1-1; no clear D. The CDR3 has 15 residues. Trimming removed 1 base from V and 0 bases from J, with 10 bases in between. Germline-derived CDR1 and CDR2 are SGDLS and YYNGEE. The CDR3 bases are TGTGCCAGCAGCGTATACGCAACTCTGAACACTGAAGCTTTCTTT. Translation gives CASSVYATLNTEAFF.

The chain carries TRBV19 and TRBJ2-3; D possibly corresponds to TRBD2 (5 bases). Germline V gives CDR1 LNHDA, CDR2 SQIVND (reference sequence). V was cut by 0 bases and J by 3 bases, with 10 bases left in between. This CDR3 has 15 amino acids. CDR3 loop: CASSIDEGWTDTQYF. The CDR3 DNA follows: TGTGCCAGTAGTATAGATGAGGGATGGACAGATACGCAGTATTTT.

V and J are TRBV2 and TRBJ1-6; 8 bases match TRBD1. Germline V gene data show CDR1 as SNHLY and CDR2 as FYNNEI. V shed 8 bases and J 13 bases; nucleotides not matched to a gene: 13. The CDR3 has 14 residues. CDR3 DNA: TGTGCCAGCTTGGGGGGGACAGGTCGGGGGCCCCTCCACTTT. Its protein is CASLGGTGRGPLHF.

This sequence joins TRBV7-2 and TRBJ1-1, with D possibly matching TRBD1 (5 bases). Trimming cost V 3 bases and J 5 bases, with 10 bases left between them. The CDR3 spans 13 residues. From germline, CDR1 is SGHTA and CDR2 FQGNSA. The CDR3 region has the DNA TGTGCCAGCAGCTTGGACACTGGGACTGAAGCTTTCTTT. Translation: CASSLDTGTEAFF.

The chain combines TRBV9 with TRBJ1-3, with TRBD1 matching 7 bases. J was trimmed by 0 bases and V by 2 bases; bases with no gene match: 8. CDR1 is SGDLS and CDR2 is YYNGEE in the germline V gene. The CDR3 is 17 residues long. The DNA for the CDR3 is TGTGCCAGCAGCGTCCTAGACAGGGCCAGCTCTGGAAACACCATATATTTT. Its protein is CASSVLDRASSGNTIYF.

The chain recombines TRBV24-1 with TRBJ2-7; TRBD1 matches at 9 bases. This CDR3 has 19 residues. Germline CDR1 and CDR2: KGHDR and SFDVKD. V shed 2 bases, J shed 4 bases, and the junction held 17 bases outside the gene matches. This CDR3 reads CATSDSGTGLRTTTYEQYF. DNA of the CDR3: TGTGCCACCAGTGATTCCGGGACAGGGCTTCGAACTACGACTTACGAGCAGTACTTC.

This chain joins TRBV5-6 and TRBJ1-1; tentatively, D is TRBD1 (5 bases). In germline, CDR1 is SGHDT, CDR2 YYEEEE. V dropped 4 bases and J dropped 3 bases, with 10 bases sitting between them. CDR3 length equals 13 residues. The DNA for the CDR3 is TGTGCCAGCAGCCCGCGGGGGTACACTGAAGCTTTCTTT. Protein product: CASSPRGYTEAFF.

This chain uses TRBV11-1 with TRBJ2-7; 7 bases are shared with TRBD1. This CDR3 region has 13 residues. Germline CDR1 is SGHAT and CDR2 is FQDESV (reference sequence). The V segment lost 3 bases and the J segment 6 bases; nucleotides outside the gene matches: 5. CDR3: CASSFATGFEQYF. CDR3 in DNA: TGTGCCAGCAGCTTCGCGACAGGGTTCGAGCAGTACTTC.

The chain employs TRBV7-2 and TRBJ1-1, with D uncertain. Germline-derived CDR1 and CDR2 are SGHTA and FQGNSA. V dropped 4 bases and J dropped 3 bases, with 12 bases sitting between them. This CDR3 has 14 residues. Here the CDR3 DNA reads TGTGCCAGCAGCTCACAAGGAGGGTACACTGAAGCTTTCTTT. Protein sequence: CASSSQGGYTEAFF.

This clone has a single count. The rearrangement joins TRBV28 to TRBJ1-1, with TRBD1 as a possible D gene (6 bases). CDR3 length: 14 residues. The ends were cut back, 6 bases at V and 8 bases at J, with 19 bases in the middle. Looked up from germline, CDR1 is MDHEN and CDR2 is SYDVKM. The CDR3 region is CASSLSNDRFEAFF. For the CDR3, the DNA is TGTGCCAGCAGCCTAAGCAATGACAGGTTCGAAGCTTTCTTT.

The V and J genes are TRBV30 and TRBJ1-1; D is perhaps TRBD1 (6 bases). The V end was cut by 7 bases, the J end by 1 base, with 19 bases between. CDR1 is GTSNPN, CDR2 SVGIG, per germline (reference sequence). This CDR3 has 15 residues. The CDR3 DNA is TGTGCCTCCAAGAGGACAGTTAGAGCGAACACTGAAGCTTTCTTT. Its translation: CASKRTVRANTEAFF. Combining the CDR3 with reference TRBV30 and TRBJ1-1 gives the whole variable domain SQTIHQWPATLVQPVGSPLSLECTVEGTSNPNLYWYRQAAGRGLQLLFYSVGIGQISSEVPQNLSASRPQDRQFILSSKKLLLSDSGFYLCASKRTVRANTEAFFGQGTRLTVV.

The CDR3 DNA follows: TGCGCCAGCAGCCAACAGGGGGCAACGAACACTGAAGCTTTCTTT. It yields the protein CASSQQGATNTEAFF. The chain is built from TRBV4-1 and TRBJ1-1; 8 bases align to TRBD1. The J segment lost 1 base and the V segment lost 2 bases, leaving 3 bases of the junction unmatched. Germline loops: CDR1 MGHRA, CDR2 YSYEKL. The CDR3 covers 15 residues.

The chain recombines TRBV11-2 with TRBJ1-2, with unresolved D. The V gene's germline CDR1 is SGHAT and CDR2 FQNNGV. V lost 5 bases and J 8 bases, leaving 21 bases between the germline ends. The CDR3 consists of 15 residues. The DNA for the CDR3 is TGTGCCAGCAGCAGATTAGGCCCTTTCCGGGGAGGCTACACCTTC. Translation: CASSRLGPFRGGYTF. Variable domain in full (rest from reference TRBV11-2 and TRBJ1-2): EAGVAQSPRYKIIEKRQSVAFWCNPISGHATLYWYQQILGQGPKLLIQFQNNGVVDDSQLPKDRFSAERLKGVDSTLKIQPAKLEDSAVYLCASSRLGPFRGGYTFGSGTRLTVV.

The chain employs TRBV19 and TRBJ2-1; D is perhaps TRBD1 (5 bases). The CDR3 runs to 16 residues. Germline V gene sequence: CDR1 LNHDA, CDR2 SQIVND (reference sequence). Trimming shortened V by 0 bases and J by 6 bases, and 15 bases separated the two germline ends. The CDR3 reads CASSIDIAGMVNEQFF. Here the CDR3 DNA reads TGTGCCAGTAGTATAGATATCGCAGGGATGGTCAATGAGCAGTTCTTC.

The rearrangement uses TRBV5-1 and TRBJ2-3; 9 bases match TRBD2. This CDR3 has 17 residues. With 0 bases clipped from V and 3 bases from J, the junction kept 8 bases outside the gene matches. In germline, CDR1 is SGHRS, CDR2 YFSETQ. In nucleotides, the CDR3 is TGCGCCAGCAGCTTGGCCCCTCGCGGGGGGGCAACAGATACGCAGTATTTT. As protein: CASSLAPRGGATDTQYF.

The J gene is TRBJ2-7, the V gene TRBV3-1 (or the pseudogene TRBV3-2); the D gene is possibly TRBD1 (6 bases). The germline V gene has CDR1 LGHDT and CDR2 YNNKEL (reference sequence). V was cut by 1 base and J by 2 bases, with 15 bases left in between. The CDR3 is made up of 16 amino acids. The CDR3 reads CASSQVRVGAPYEQYF. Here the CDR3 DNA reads TGTGCCAGCAGCCAAGTCCGCGTGGGGGCCCCCTACGAGCAGTACTTC.

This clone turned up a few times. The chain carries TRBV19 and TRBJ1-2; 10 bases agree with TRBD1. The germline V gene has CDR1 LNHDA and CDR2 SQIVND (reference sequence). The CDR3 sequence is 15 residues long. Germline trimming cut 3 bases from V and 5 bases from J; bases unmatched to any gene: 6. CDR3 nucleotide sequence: TGTGCCAGTAGTATCCGCGGGACAGGGGTTTATGGCTACACCTTC. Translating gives CASSIRGTGVYGYTF.

CDR3 DNA sequence: TGTGCCAGCAGCTTAACAGGGGGCACTGAAGCTTTCTTT. It codes for CASSLTGGTEAFF. The rearrangement joins TRBV7-6 to TRBJ1-1; 8 nucleotides line up with TRBD1. V lost 2 bases and J lost 4; bases outside the gene matches: 0. The CDR3 totals 13 residues. The germline CDR1 and CDR2 sequences are SGHVS and FNYEAQ.

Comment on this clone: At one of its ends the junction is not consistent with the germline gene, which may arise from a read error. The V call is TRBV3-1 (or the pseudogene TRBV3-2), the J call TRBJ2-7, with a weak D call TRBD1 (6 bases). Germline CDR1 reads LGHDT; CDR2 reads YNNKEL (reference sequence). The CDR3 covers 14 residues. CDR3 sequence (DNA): TGTGCCAGCAGCCAAGAGGTTTGGGACGGGACAACCGTCTTC. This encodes CASSQEVWDGTTVF.

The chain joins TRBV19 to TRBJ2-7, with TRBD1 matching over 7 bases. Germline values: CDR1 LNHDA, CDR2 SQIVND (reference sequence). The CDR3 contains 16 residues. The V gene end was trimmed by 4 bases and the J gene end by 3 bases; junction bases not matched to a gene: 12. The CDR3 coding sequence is TGTGCCAGTAGTACCCTCTACAGGGGTAATGACTACGAGCAGTACTTC. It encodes CASSTLYRGNDYEQYF. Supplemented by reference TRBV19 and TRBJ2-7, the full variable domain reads DGGITQSPKYLFRKEGQNVTLSCEQNLNHDAMYWYRQDPGQGLRLIYYSQIVNDFQKGDIAEGYSVSREKKESFPLTVTSAQKNPTAFYLCASSTLYRGNDYEQYFGPGTRLTVT.